The clone carrying this TCR beta chain has more than one count but fewer than ten. Its antigen is as yet unknown. A read error may explain this, as a much larger clone is one base away. Using its own MiXCR run on the multiplex PCR reads, TCRdb lists one record per CDR3 protein. The sample shows 150,000 to 200,000 distinct CDR3 sequences, around 35% of them seen only once. This sample was taken from a study of breast tumors, draining lymph nodes, adjacent tissues. Breast cancer patients provided tissue from their axillary draining lymph nodes. Study findings and constraints: Data only fit, rather than demonstrated, lymph node origin of most tumor T cells. Tumor TCR diversity was below lymph nodes but above nontumor tissue. Tumor and nontumor repertoires were significantly more similar in luminal-like than in basal-like breast cancer.

The sequencing input was axillary lymph node tissue. The sequence was collected from a female donor with breast cancer. Some clones in this sample may be carry-over from other donors' samples.

The DNA of the CDR3 is TGCAGTGCTAGAGGGGGAACCTACAATGCGCAGTTCTTC. Its protein product is CSARGGTYNAQFF. V and J are TRBV20-1 and TRBJ2-1; D not certain. The CDR3 has 13 amino acids. The germline gives CDR1 DFQATT, CDR2 SNEGSKA (reference sequence).